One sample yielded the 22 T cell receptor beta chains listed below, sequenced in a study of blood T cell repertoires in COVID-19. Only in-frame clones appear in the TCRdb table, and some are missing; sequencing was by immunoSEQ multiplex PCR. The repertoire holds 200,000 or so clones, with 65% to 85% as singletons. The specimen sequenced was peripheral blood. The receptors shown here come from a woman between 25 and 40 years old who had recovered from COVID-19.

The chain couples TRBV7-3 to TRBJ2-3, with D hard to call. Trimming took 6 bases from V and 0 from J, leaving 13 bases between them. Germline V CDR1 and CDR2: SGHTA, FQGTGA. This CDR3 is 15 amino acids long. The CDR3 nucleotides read TGTGCCAGCAGTCCATCCCTACTGAGCACAGATACGCAGTATTTT. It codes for CASSPSLLSTDTQYF.

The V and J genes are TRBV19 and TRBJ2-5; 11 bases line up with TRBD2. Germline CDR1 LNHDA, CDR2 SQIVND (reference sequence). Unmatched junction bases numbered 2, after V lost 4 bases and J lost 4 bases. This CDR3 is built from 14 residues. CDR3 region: CASSTLAGGETQYF. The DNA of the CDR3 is TGTGCCAGTAGTACCCTAGCGGGAGGAGAGACCCAGTACTTC.

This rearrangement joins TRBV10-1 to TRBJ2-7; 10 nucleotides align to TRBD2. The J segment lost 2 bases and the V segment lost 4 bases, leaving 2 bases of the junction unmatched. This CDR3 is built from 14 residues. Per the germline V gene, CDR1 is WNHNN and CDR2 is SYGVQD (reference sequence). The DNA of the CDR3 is TGCGCCAGCAGTGGGACTAGCGGTCCCTACGAGCAGTACTTC. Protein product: CASSGTSGPYEQYF.

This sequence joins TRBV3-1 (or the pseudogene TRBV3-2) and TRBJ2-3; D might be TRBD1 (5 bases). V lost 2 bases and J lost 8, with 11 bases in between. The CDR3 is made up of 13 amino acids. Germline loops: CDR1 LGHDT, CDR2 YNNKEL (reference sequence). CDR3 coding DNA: TGTGCCAGCAGCCAAAGGGGCTTGCGTACGCAGTATTTT. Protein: CASSQRGLRTQYF.

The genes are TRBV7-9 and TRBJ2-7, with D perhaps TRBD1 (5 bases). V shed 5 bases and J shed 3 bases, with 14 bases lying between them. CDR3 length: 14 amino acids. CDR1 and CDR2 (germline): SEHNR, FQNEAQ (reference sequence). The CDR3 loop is CASSPRQGYYEQYF. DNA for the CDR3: TGTGCCAGCAGCCCCAGGCAGGGATACTACGAGCAGTACTTC.

CDR3 amino acids: CASSQGLLRRLNEKLFF. CDR3 DNA sequence: TGCGCCAGCAGCCAGGGACTGCTACGACGGTTGAATGAAAAACTGTTTTTT. This chain links TRBV4-1 with TRBJ1-4; D might be TRBD1 (5 bases). The CDR3 has 17 residues. CDR1 MGHRA and CDR2 YSYEKL come from the germline V gene. Between the trimmed V and J ends, which lost 3 bases and 5 bases, there was a span of 19 bases.

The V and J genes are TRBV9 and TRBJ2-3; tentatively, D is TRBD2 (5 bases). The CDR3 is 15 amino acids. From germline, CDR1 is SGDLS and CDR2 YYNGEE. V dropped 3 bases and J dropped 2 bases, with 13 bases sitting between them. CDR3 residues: CASSGTDFHTDTQYF. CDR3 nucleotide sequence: TGTGCCAGCAGCGGGACTGACTTTCACACAGATACGCAGTATTTT.

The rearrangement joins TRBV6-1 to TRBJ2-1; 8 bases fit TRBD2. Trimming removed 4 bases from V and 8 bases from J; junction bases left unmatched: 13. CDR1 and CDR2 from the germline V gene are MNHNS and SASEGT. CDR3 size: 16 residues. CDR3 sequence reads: CASSVYPAGAQDEQFF. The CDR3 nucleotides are TGTGCCAGCAGTGTGTACCCAGCGGGAGCCCAAGATGAGCAGTTCTTC.

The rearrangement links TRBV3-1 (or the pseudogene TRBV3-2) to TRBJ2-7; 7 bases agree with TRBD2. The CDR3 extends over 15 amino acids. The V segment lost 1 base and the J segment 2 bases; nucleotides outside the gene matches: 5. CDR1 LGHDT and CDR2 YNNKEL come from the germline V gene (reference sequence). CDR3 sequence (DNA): TGTGCCAGCAGCCAAGCTAGCGGCGGGGCCTACGAGCAGTACTTC. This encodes CASSQASGGAYEQYF.

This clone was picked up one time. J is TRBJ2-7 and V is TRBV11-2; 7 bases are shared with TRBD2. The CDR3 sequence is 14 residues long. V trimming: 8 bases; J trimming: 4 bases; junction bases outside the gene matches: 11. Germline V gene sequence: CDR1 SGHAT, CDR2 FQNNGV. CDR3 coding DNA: TGTGCCAGCGTCATGGGGGGGAGAGATTACGAGCAGTACTTC. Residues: CASVMGGRDYEQYF.

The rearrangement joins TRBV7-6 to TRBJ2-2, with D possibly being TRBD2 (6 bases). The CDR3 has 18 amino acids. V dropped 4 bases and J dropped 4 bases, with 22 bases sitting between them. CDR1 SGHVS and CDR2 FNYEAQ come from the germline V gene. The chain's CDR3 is CASSSQGGDPIGTGELFF. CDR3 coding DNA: TGTGCCAGCAGCTCCCAGGGCGGGGACCCCATCGGCACCGGGGAGCTGTTTTTT.

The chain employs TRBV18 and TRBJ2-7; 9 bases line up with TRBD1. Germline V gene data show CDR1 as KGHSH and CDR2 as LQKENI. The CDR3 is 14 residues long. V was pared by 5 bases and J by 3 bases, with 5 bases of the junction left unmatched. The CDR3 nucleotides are TGTGCCAGCTCAGAATTGACAGGGGGCTACGAGCAGTACTTC. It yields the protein CASSELTGGYEQYF.

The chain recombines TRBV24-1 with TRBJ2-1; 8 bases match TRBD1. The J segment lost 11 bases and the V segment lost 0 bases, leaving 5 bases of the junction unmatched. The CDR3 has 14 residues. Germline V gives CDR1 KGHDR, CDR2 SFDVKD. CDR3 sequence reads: CATSDLLTGGQQFF. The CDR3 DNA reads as TGTGCCACCAGTGATTTGCTAACAGGGGGTCAGCAGTTCTTC.

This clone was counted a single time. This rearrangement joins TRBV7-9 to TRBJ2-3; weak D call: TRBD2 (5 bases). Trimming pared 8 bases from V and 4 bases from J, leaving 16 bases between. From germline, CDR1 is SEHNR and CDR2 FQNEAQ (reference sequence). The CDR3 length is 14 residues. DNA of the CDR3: TGTGCCAGCGGCCGGGAACTGGGTCCAGATACGCAGTATTTT. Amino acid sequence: CASGRELGPDTQYF.

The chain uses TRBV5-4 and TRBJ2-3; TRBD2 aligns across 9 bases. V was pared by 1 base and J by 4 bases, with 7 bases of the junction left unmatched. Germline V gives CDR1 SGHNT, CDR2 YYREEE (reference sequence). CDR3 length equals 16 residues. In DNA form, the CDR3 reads TGTGCCAGCAGCTTGTTGGAGCGGGAGGACGCAGATACGCAGTATTTT. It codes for CASSLLEREDADTQYF. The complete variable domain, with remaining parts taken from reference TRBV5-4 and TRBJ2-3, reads ETGVTQSPTHLIKTRGQQVTLRCSSQSGHNTVSWYQQALGQGPQFIFQYYREEENGRGNFPPRFSGLQFPNYSSELNVNALELDDSALYLCASSLLEREDADTQYFGPGTRLTVL.

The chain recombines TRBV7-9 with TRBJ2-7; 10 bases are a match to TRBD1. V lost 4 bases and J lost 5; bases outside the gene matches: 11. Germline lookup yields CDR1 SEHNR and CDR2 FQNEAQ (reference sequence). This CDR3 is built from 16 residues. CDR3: CASSSDQGQGFDEQYF. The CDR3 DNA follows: TGTGCCAGCAGCTCCGACCAGGGACAGGGGTTCGACGAGCAGTACTTC.

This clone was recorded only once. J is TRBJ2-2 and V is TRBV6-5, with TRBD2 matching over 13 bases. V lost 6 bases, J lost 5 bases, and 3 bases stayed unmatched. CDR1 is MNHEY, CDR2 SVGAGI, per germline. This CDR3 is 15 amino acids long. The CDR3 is CASRGLAGSTGELFF. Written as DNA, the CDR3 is TGTGCCAGCAGGGGACTAGCGGGATCTACCGGGGAGCTGTTTTTT.

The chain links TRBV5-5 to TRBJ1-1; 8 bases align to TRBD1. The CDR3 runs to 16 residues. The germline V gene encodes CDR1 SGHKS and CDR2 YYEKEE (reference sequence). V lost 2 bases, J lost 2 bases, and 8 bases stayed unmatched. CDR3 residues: CASSFGQGGPNTEAFF. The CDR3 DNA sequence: TGTGCCAGCAGCTTCGGACAGGGAGGACCTAACACTGAAGCTTTCTTT.

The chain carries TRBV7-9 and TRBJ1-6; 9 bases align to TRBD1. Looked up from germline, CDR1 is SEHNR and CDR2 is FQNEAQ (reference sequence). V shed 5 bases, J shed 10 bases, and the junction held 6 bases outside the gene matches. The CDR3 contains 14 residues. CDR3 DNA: TGTGCCAGCAGCCGGGGACAGGGAAAATCACCCCTCCACTTT. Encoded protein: CASSRGQGKSPLHF.

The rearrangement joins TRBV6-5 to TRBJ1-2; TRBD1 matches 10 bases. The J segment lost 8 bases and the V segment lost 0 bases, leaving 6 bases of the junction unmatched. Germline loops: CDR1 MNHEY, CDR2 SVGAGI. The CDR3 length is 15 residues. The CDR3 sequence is CASSYSGQGYWGYTF. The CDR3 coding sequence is TGTGCCAGCAGTTACTCGGGACAGGGGTATTGGGGCTACACCTTC.

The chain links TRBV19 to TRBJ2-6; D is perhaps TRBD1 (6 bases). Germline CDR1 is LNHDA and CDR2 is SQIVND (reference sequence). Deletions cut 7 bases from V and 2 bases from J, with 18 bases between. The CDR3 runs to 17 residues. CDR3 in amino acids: CASISIQGIPGANVLTF. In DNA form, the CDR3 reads TGTGCCAGTATTTCTATACAGGGAATTCCTGGGGCCAACGTCCTGACTTTC. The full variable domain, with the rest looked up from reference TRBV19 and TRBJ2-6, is DGGITQSPKYLFRKEGQNVTLSCEQNLNHDAMYWYRQDPGQGLRLIYYSQIVNDFQKGDIAEGYSVSREKKESFPLTVTSAQKNPTAFYLCASISIQGIPGANVLTFGAGSRLTVL.

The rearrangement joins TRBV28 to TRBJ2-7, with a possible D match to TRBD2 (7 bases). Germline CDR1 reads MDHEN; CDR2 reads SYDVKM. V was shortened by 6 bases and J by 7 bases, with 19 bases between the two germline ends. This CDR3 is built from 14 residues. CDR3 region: CASRRLGGLGEQYF. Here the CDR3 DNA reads TGTGCCAGCAGGCGGCTCGGGGGGCTGGGAGAGCAGTACTTC.